This T cell receptor beta chain was sequenced in a study of shared T cell receptors in the human thymus. Only in-frame clones appear in the TCRdb table, and some are missing; sequencing was by immunoSEQ multiplex PCR. The sample carries approximately 580,000 clones, about four fifths recorded once. This sample was also put to use in a study of human thymus T cells.

The sequence was obtained from a boy in the first two years of life with a congenital heart defect. Sample: thymocytes.

Here the CDR3 reads CASSLVEGRVPNNEQFF. Here the CDR3 DNA reads TGTGCCAGCAGCTTAGTGGAGGGGAGGGTTCCTAACAATGAGCAGTTCTTC. The genes are TRBV7-6 and TRBJ2-1; TRBD2 aligns across 7 bases. The CDR3 covers 17 residues. V trimming: 1 base; J trimming: 5 bases; junction bases outside the gene matches: 11. Per the germline V gene, CDR1 is SGHVS and CDR2 is FNYEAQ.